This paragraph reports one T cell receptor beta chain. Repertoires were generated with immunoSEQ multiplex PCR, while TCRdb's copy carries only in-frame clones and drops some. The sample yields about 200,000 clones, roughly 80% seen once. The sample originates from a study of blood T cell repertoires in COVID-19. Study details: Samples of COVID-19 (acute and convalescent) were obtained from the United States, Italy and Spain.

V shed 3 bases and J 0 bases; nucleotides not matched to a gene: 6. The CDR3 length is 16 residues. The germline V gene encodes CDR1 SGDLS and CDR2 YYNGEE. The sequenced material came from PBMCs or T cells enriched from blood (not recorded which). The receptor was isolated from a man aged 35-49 years who had recovered from COVID-19. This chain uses TRBV9 with TRBJ1-3, with 7 bases aligning to TRBD1. CDR3 nucleotide sequence: TGTGCCAGCAGCGGAACAGGGGCCCTCTCTGGAAACACCATATATTTT. Protein product: CASSGTGALSGNTIYF.